This T cell receptor (beta chain) came from a study of blood T cell repertoires in COVID-19. Method: immunoSEQ multiplex PCR; TCRdb's copy keeps in-frame clones and lacks some. The sample yields about 200,000 clones, around nine tenths seen once. Specimen: peripheral blood. This receptor was identified in a man aged 55 to 70 who had recovered from COVID-19.

CDR3 DNA sequence: TGTGCCAGCAGTAGGGGGACTAGTGGGTCCTACAATGAGCAGTTCTTC. Protein sequence: CASSRGTSGSYNEQFF. V and J are TRBV6-7 and TRBJ2-1, with 8 bases identical to TRBD2. TRBV6-7 is recorded as an ORF, its role being uncertain. The CDR3 runs 16 residues. After removal of 5 bases from V and 1 base from J, the junction contained 7 bases not matched to a gene.